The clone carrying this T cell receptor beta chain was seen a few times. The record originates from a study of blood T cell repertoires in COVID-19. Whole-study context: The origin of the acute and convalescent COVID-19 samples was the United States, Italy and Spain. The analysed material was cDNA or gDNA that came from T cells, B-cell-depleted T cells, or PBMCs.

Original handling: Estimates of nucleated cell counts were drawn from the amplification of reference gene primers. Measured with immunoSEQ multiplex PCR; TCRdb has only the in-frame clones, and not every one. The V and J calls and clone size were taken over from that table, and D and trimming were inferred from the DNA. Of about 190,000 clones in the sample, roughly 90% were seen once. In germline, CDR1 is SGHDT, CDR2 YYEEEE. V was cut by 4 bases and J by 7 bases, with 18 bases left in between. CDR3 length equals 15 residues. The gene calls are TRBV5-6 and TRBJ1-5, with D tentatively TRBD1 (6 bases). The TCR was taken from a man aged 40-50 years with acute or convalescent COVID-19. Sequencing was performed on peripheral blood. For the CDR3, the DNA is TGTGCCAGCAGCCTCTTGTCGCAGGGGACCCAGCCCCAGCATTTT. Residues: CASSLLSQGTQPQHF.